What follows are 17 T cell receptor beta chains derived from one specimen sequenced in a study of blood T cell repertoires in COVID-19. The method was immunoSEQ multiplex PCR; TCRdb's version includes in-frame clones alone and lacks a portion of them. The sample lists some 150,000 clones, roughly nine tenths seen once, with around 1.5% in the top ten. The sequencing input was peripheral blood. Receptors were obtained from a human donor in a cohort sampled during active COVID-19.

The chain links TRBV6-6 to TRBJ1-2, with a possible D match to TRBD1 (6 bases). There are 13 residues in the CDR3. Germline assignment: CDR1 MNHNY and CDR2 SVGAGI (reference sequence). V was pared by 10 bases and J by 7 bases, with 19 bases between. CDR3 region: CATCGQLTSGYTF. The CDR3 region has the DNA TGTGCCACTTGCGGACAGCTTACAAGTGGCTACACCTTC.

The chain uses TRBV27 and TRBJ1-5; D is undetermined. Germline V CDR1 and CDR2: MNHEY, SMNVEV (reference sequence). The CDR3 loop spans 14 amino acids. V gave up 4 bases and J gave up 7 bases, with 14 bases separating them. The CDR3 reads CASSSTPIVQPQHF. The CDR3 DNA is TGTGCCAGCAGTTCGACACCGATCGTACAGCCCCAGCATTTT.

The genes are TRBV7-9 and TRBJ1-1; 9 positions agree with TRBD1. CDR3 length equals 13 residues. Per the germline V gene, CDR1 is SEHNR and CDR2 is FQNEAQ (reference sequence). V trimming: 5 bases; J trimming: 5 bases; junction bases outside the gene matches: 3. The CDR3 protein is CASSPGTGTEAFF. CDR3 in DNA: TGTGCCAGCAGCCCCGGGACAGGGACTGAAGCTTTCTTT.

This chain links TRBV28 with TRBJ1-1, with 8 bases lining up with TRBD1. The CDR3 extends over 14 amino acids. V was clipped by 6 bases and J by 5 bases; unmatched bases: 8. CDR1 is MDHEN and CDR2 is SYDVKM in the germline V gene. The CDR3, as DNA: TGTGCCAGCAGCGAGACAGGGGTAGGGACTGAAGCTTTCTTT. This translates into CASSETGVGTEAFF.

Notes on this clone: The sample has other DNA sequences that encode this CDR3 too. This chain uses TRBV10-2 with TRBJ2-3, with TRBD2 identical over 15 bases. This CDR3 has 17 residues. Unmatched junction bases numbered 5, after V lost 6 bases and J lost 1 base. Germline lookup yields CDR1 WSHSY and CDR2 SAAADI. CDR3 DNA: TGCGCCAGCAGGCGGACTAGCGGGGGGGCCGGCACAGATACGCAGTATTTT. This codes for CASRRTSGGAGTDTQYF.

The genes are TRBV6-5 and TRBJ1-1; 8 positions match TRBD1. Per germline, CDR1 MNHEY and CDR2 SVGAGI. This CDR3 comprises 13 residues. Trimming at V came to 6 bases and at J to 5 bases, leaving 5 bases not matched to a gene. CDR3 in DNA: TGTGCCAGCAGGGCCGGGACAGGAACTGAAGCTTTCTTT. Translated, it gives CASRAGTGTEAFF.

J is TRBJ2-5 and V is TRBV12-3 or TRBV12-4; TRBD1 might be the D (6 bases). The CDR3 extends over 12 amino acids. The V end was cut by 6 bases, the J end by 5 bases, with 10 bases between. The DNA of the CDR3 is TGTGCCAGCAGCTACAGGGCGGAGACCCAGTACTTC. Amino acids: CASSYRAETQYF.

This chain uses TRBV7-2 with TRBJ2-3; TRBD1 might be the D (6 bases). The germline gives CDR1 SGHTA, CDR2 FQGNSA. The CDR3 consists of 16 residues. Trimming cost V 6 bases and J 0 bases, with 16 bases left between them. CDR3 residues: CASRLRWDISTDTQYF. The CDR3, as DNA: TGTGCCAGCAGGTTAAGGTGGGACATTAGCACAGATACGCAGTATTTT.

V usage is TRBV19 and J usage is TRBJ1-4; TRBD1 aligns across 7 bases. The CDR3 extends over 15 amino acids. V trimming: 4 bases; J trimming: 8 bases; junction bases outside the gene matches: 10. The germline V gene encodes CDR1 LNHDA and CDR2 SQIVND (reference sequence). The CDR3, as DNA: TGTGCCAGTAGTACCACAGGGGCCTCTGGGGAAAAACTGTTTTTT. Amino acid sequence: CASSTTGASGEKLFF.

The chain carries TRBV7-9 and TRBJ1-2; 7 nucleotides align to TRBD1. V trimming: 7 bases; J trimming: 3 bases; junction bases outside the gene matches: 5. The CDR3 consists of 13 residues. Germline CDR1 SEHNR, CDR2 FQNEAQ (reference sequence). CDR3 in DNA: TGTGCCAGCAACCCCGGACAGGACTATGGCTACACCTTC. It yields the protein CASNPGQDYGYTF.

The chain is built from TRBV28 and TRBJ1-4; possibly TRBD1 for D (5 bases). This CDR3 is built from 15 residues. The V gene lost 6 bases and the J gene lost 2 bases, with 13 bases spanning the gap. CDR1 is MDHEN, CDR2 SYDVKM, per germline. For the CDR3, the DNA is TGTGCCAGCAGGGGGGGTCCCGCTACTAATGAAAAACTGTTTTTT. Its protein is CASRGGPATNEKLFF.

The chain recombines TRBV4-3 with TRBJ2-2, with 12 positions matching TRBD1. This CDR3 is built from 19 residues. Trimming cost V 2 bases and J 8 bases; bases outside gene matches: 15. The germline V gene encodes CDR1 LGHNA and CDR2 YSLEER. This CDR3 reads CASSQSWDRGRFRAGELFF. The CDR3 region has the DNA TGCGCCAGCAGCCAATCCTGGGACAGGGGGCGCTTTCGGGCGGGGGAGCTGTTTTTT.

The rearrangement uses TRBV10-2 and TRBJ2-7; 7 bases align to TRBD1. The CDR3 runs to 14 residues. Germline CDR1 and CDR2: WSHSY and SAAADI. V trimming: 6 bases; J trimming: 4 bases; junction bases outside the gene matches: 9. The CDR3, as DNA: TGCGCCAGCAGCGGGGACAGATTTATATACGAGCAGTACTTC. It encodes CASSGDRFIYEQYF.

This clone was recorded only once. The V gene is TRBV5-1, the J gene TRBJ2-3; 9 nucleotides align to TRBD2. The CDR3 covers 16 residues. The germline gives CDR1 SGHRS, CDR2 YFSETQ. J was trimmed by 4 bases and V by 0 bases; bases with no gene match: 6. The CDR3 loop is CASSLAAGGFADTQYF. CDR3 nucleotide sequence: TGCGCCAGCAGCTTGGCAGCGGGGGGATTCGCAGATACGCAGTATTTT.

V and J are TRBV7-2 and TRBJ1-1; D not resolved. With 5 bases removed from V and 0 bases from J, the gap between germline ends came to 10 bases. The CDR3 contains 14 residues. Germline values: CDR1 SGHTA, CDR2 FQGNSA. CDR3 nucleotide sequence: TGTGCCAGCAGCCCAACCACAGTGAACACTGAAGCTTTCTTT. Its protein product is CASSPTTVNTEAFF.

This chain links TRBV5-1 with TRBJ1-6; TRBD1 matches 8 bases. Germline CDR1 is SGHRS and CDR2 is YFSETQ. CDR3 length equals 15 residues. V was clipped by 0 bases and J by 5 bases; unmatched bases: 1. The CDR3 bases are TGCGCCAGCAGCTTGGCAGGGGGCCATAATTCACCCCTCCACTTT. Amino acids: CASSLAGGHNSPLHF.

The chain uses TRBV10-1 and TRBJ2-3; D is ambiguous. Germline values: CDR1 WNHNN, CDR2 SYGVQD (reference sequence). CDR3 length equals 12 residues. V shed 4 bases and J shed 4 bases, with 6 bases lying between them. CDR3 amino acids: CASSAVADTQYF. In nucleotides, the CDR3 is TGCGCCAGCAGTGCTGTAGCAGATACGCAGTATTTT.